One sample yielded the 27 T cell receptor beta chains listed below, sequenced in a study of radiation and T cells in renal cell carcinoma. TCRdb keeps only in-frame clones here, not all; method: immunoSEQ multiplex PCR. In the table there are around 100,000 clones, 84% of which are singletons. The time point: blood 4 weeks post-SBRT, at nephrectomy. The treatment: 15 Gy SBRT to primary tumor, nephrectomy 4 weeks later. Sequences were derived from blood, sampled from a patient whose treatment included radiotherapy and nephrectomy. Every receptor here comes from a man aged 55 to 70 with renal cell carcinoma.

This chain links TRBV30 with TRBJ2-5; a weak D match, TRBD1 (7 bases). V was trimmed by 5 bases and J by 4 bases, leaving 11 bases between them. The CDR3 has 12 amino acids. Looked up from germline, CDR1 is GTSNPN and CDR2 is SVGIG (reference sequence). The CDR3 loop is CAWQGGRETQYF. In nucleotides, the CDR3 is TGTGCCTGGCAGGGGGGCCGAGAGACCCAGTACTTC.

CDR3 in amino acids: CASRLQGGEGYGYTF. The CDR3 coding sequence is TGTGCCAGCAGATTACAAGGGGGCGAGGGCTATGGCTACACCTTC. This chain uses TRBV5-6 with TRBJ1-2, with 7 bases fitting TRBD1. CDR1 is SGHDT and CDR2 is YYEEEE in the germline V gene. V shed 5 bases and J 4 bases; nucleotides not matched to a gene: 11. The CDR3 runs to 15 residues. The full variable domain, its missing parts supplied by reference TRBV5-6 and TRBJ1-2, is DAGVTQSPTHLIKTRGQQVTLRCSPKSGHDTVSWYQQALGQGPQFIFQYYEEEERQRGNFPDRFSGHQFPNYSSELNVNALLLGDSALYLCASRLQGGEGYGYTFGSGTRLTVV.

A single count supports this clone. This chain connects TRBV5-4 to TRBJ2-5, with 8 bases that match TRBD1. This CDR3 spans 14 amino acids. Looked up from germline, CDR1 is SGHNT and CDR2 is YYREEE (reference sequence). With V trimmed by 2 bases and J by 5 bases, 5 bases remained unmatched. The CDR3 protein is CASSFYRQGETQYF. The CDR3 bases are TGTGCCAGCAGCTTCTACAGACAGGGGGAGACCCAGTACTTC. Using reference TRBV5-4 and TRBJ2-5 for the parts outside the CDR3, the full variable domain is ETGVTQSPTHLIKTRGQQVTLRCSSQSGHNTVSWYQQALGQGPQFIFQYYREEENGRGNFPPRFSGLQFPNYSSELNVNALELDDSALYLCASSFYRQGETQYFGPGTRLLVL.

The V call is TRBV7-8, the J call TRBJ2-2; 8 positions agree with TRBD2. The CDR3 covers 14 residues. The germline gives CDR1 SGHVS, CDR2 FQNEAQ. Trimming at V came to 6 bases and at J to 4 bases, leaving 4 bases not matched to a gene. The CDR3 region has the DNA TGTGCCAGCAGAAGCGGGAGAGCCACCGGGGAGCTGTTTTTT. Its translation is CASRSGRATGELFF.

The chain links TRBV6-5 to TRBJ2-5; D possibly corresponds to TRBD1 (5 bases). The CDR3 length is 14 residues. Trimming removed 4 bases at V and 3 bases at J, with 12 bases between. CDR1 is MNHEY, CDR2 SVGAGI, per germline. The CDR3 spells CASSSFQGEETQYF. CDR3 in DNA: TGTGCCAGCAGTTCCTTCCAGGGTGAAGAGACCCAGTACTTC.

This chain connects TRBV27 to TRBJ1-2; D might be TRBD1 (5 bases). The length of the CDR3 is 14 residues. Germline CDR1 MNHEY, CDR2 SMNVEV (reference sequence). Trimming removed 3 bases from V and 4 bases from J, with 12 bases in between. Here the CDR3 reads CASSFAGGPYGYTF. The DNA for the CDR3 is TGTGCCAGCAGTTTTGCCGGGGGTCCCTATGGCTACACCTTC.

The CDR3 reads CASSYPPGQVPYEQYF. The CDR3 DNA reads TGTGCCAGCAGTTACCCGCCGGGACAAGTCCCCTACGAGCAGTACTTC. The V gene is TRBV6-6, the J gene TRBJ2-7, with D perhaps matching TRBD1 (6 bases). CDR3 size: 16 residues. Germline V CDR1 and CDR2: MNHNY, SVGAGI (reference sequence). The V end was cut by 2 bases, the J end by 2 bases, with 16 bases between.

The CDR3 DNA reads as TGCGCCAGCAGCCAAGATCGGGACAGGGGGCGGAACACTGAAGCTTTCTTT. Translating gives CASSQDRDRGRNTEAFF. This chain links TRBV4-1 with TRBJ1-1, with 12 bases that match TRBD1. The junction had 3 bases not matched to a gene; V was cut back by 0 bases and J by 1 base. This CDR3 region has 17 residues. The germline CDR1 and CDR2 sequences are MGHRA and YSYEKL.

This chain links TRBV4-1 with TRBJ2-7; maybe TRBD1 (6 bases). Germline CDR1 reads MGHRA; CDR2 reads YSYEKL. The V end was cut by 4 bases, the J end by 3 bases, with 34 bases between. This CDR3 comprises 21 residues. The DNA of the CDR3 is TGCGCCAGCAGCCGCCGAACGTGGGACGGAGGCTACTCGGGACAACACTACGAGCAGTACTTC. This codes for CASSRRTWDGGYSGQHYEQYF.

The chain links TRBV27 to TRBJ2-1, with 13 bases fitting TRBD2. Germline CDR1 MNHEY, CDR2 SMNVEV (reference sequence). Unmatched junction bases numbered 11, after V lost 3 bases and J lost 6 bases. This CDR3 spans 18 amino acids. The chain's CDR3 is CASSLLGTSGTLGNEQFF. The CDR3 region has the DNA TGTGCCAGCAGTTTGTTGGGGACTAGCGGGACGCTCGGCAATGAGCAGTTCTTC.

The chain is built from TRBV7-9 and TRBJ2-7, with a possible D match to TRBD1 (7 bases). Trimming pared 5 bases from V and 5 bases from J, leaving 19 bases between. From germline, CDR1 is SEHNR and CDR2 FQNEAQ (reference sequence). The CDR3 contains 15 residues. The CDR3 coding sequence is TGTGCCAGCAGCCCAGGGGGACTGTCCCTAAACGAGCAGTACTTC. Protein sequence: CASSPGGLSLNEQYF.

This rearrangement joins TRBV5-1 to TRBJ2-7; possibly TRBD1 for D (6 bases). There are 15 residues in the CDR3. V dropped 2 bases and J dropped 0 bases, with 12 bases sitting between them. The V gene's germline CDR1 is SGHRS and CDR2 YFSETQ. The CDR3 loop reads CASSFILTGSYEQYF. CDR3 coding DNA: TGCGCCAGCAGCTTTATTTTGACAGGCTCCTACGAGCAGTACTTC.

The CDR3 loop is CASSALPGGGSEAFF. DNA of the CDR3: TGTGCCAGCAGCGCTCTCCCGGGGGGTGGCTCTGAAGCTTTCTTT. V gene TRBV9 combines with J gene TRBJ1-1; D is possibly TRBD1 (5 bases). The germline gives CDR1 SGDLS, CDR2 YYNGEE. The length of the CDR3 is 15 residues. V lost 3 bases and J lost 6, with 18 bases in between.

The chain has TRBV28 and TRBJ2-3; D is unresolved. The CDR3 extends over 13 amino acids. Between the trimmed V and J ends, which lost 3 bases and 2 bases, there was a span of 6 bases. Germline loops: CDR1 MDHEN, CDR2 SYDVKM. The CDR3 protein is CASSLPITDTQYF. In DNA form, the CDR3 reads TGTGCCAGCAGTTTGCCCATCACAGATACGCAGTATTTT.

The chain is built from TRBV15 and TRBJ1-1, with TRBD1 as a possible D gene (6 bases). Germline V gene sequence: CDR1 LNHNV, CDR2 YYDKDF (reference sequence). This CDR3 comprises 14 residues. V lost 4 bases, J lost 5 bases, and 14 bases lay in between. The DNA for the CDR3 is TGTGCCACCAGCACCTTACAGGGAAAGACTGAAGCTTTCTTT. Its translation: CATSTLQGKTEAFF.

This clone was found a few times. The rearrangement links TRBV7-9 to TRBJ1-1; D unresolved. V was clipped by 7 bases and J by 3 bases, with 12 bases between them. This CDR3 is built from 13 residues. The germline CDR1 and CDR2 sequences are SEHNR and FQNEAQ (reference sequence). CDR3 amino acids: CASISAFDTEAFF. The CDR3 DNA sequence: TGTGCCAGCATCTCAGCTTTTGACACTGAAGCTTTCTTT.

V and J are TRBV7-8 and TRBJ2-7; tentatively, D is TRBD1 (7 bases). The germline gives CDR1 SGHVS, CDR2 FQNEAQ. This CDR3 has 17 amino acids. The V gene lost 1 base and the J gene lost 2 bases, with 18 bases spanning the gap. The CDR3, as DNA: TGTGCCAGCAGCTTAGGGATTGACAGGGAGGTAGCCTACGAGCAGTACTTC. It yields the protein CASSLGIDREVAYEQYF.

The V and J genes are TRBV27 and TRBJ2-3; 9 bases agree with TRBD1. V gave up 5 bases and J gave up 2 bases; unmatched junction bases: 8. Germline assignment: CDR1 MNHEY and CDR2 SMNVEV (reference sequence). This CDR3 spans 16 amino acids. The CDR3 is CASSRNRGLNTDTQYF. The CDR3 nucleotides read TGTGCCAGCAGTAGAAACAGGGGGCTAAACACAGATACGCAGTATTTT.

V is TRBV7-8 and J is TRBJ2-7; 9 bases align to TRBD1. This CDR3 comprises 18 residues. V lost 3 bases and J lost 2; bases outside the gene matches: 14. Germline CDR1 is SGHVS and CDR2 is FQNEAQ. CDR3 coding DNA: TGTGCCAGCAGCTTGGGAGATCCCGGGACAGGGATAGCCTACGAGCAGTACTTC. Translation gives CASSLGDPGTGIAYEQYF.

The chain uses TRBV28 and TRBJ1-2; D not resolved. The V gene's germline CDR1 is MDHEN and CDR2 SYDVKM. V dropped 3 bases and J dropped 8 bases, with 13 bases sitting between them. The CDR3 runs to 13 residues. The CDR3 loop reads CASSFLQANGYTF. Written as DNA, the CDR3 is TGTGCCAGCAGTTTTCTCCAAGCTAACGGCTACACCTTC.

V gene TRBV5-6 combines with J gene TRBJ2-6, with D possibly being TRBD1 or TRBD2 (5 bases each). The CDR3 is made up of 17 amino acids. Trimming cost V 4 bases and J 2 bases, with 16 bases left between them. Germline assignment: CDR1 SGHDT and CDR2 YYEEEE. The CDR3 sequence: CASSLTVGVPGANVLTF. Written as DNA, the CDR3 is TGTGCCAGCAGCCTGACCGTGGGGGTACCTGGGGCCAACGTCCTGACTTTC.

This chain uses TRBV28 with TRBJ1-3, with 11 bases lining up with TRBD1. CDR1 is MDHEN and CDR2 is SYDVKM in the germline V gene. The CDR3 sequence is 14 residues long. J lost 5 bases, V lost 8 bases, and 5 bases had no gene match. The CDR3 spells CASGRTGGRNTIYF. CDR3 sequence (DNA): TGTGCCAGCGGACGGACAGGGGGCAGAAACACCATATATTTT.

This clone was observed a few times. The genes are TRBV9 and TRBJ2-1, with D tentatively TRBD2 (6 bases). The CDR3 is made up of 17 amino acids. V lost 0 bases, J lost 0 bases, and 13 bases lay in between. Per germline, CDR1 SGDLS and CDR2 YYNGEE. In nucleotides, the CDR3 is TGTGCCAGCAGCGTAGCTTCAGCGGGTCCCTCCTACAATGAGCAGTTCTTC. It codes for CASSVASAGPSYNEQFF. The variable domain in full, completed from reference TRBV9 and TRBJ2-1, reads DSGVTQTPKHLITATGQRVTLRCSPRSGDLSVYWYQQSLDQGLQFLIQYYNGEERAKGNILERFSAQQFPDLHSELNLSSLELGDSALYFCASSVASAGPSYNEQFFGPGTRLTVL.

The chain employs TRBV19 and TRBJ2-7; TRBD2 matches 8 bases. In germline, CDR1 is LNHDA, CDR2 SQIVND (reference sequence). Losses at the gene ends were 5 bases for V and 0 bases for J; bases not matched to a gene: 6. The CDR3 loop spans 15 amino acids. The CDR3 is CASSLLAEGSYEQYF. The CDR3 coding sequence is TGTGCCAGTAGTTTACTAGCGGAGGGCTCCTACGAGCAGTACTTC.

This rearrangement joins TRBV27 to TRBJ2-7; tentatively, D is TRBD2 (6 bases). Trimming took 5 bases from V and 0 from J, leaving 11 bases between them. The CDR3 runs to 14 residues. Germline CDR1 is MNHEY and CDR2 is SMNVEV (reference sequence). In DNA, the CDR3 is TGTGCCAGCAGTCCGGGACTGAACTCCTACGAGCAGTACTTC. This gives the protein CASSPGLNSYEQYF.

The chain uses TRBV5-1 and TRBJ1-2, with TRBD1 identical over 8 bases. The CDR3 has 12 amino acids. Trimming removed 3 bases from V and 7 bases from J; junction bases left unmatched: 2. The V gene's germline CDR1 is SGHRS and CDR2 YFSETQ. The CDR3 loop is CASSYGTGGYTF. The CDR3 DNA sequence: TGCGCCAGCAGCTACGGGACAGGTGGCTACACCTTC. Supplemented by reference TRBV5-1 and TRBJ1-2, the full variable domain reads KAGVTQTPRYLIKTRGQQVTLSCSPISGHRSVSWYQQTPGQGLQFLFEYFSETQRNKGNFPGRFSGRQFSNSRSEMNVSTLELGDSALYLCASSYGTGGYTFGSGTRLTVV.

The chain couples TRBV10-3 to TRBJ2-7; 14 bases align to TRBD2. The CDR3 runs 15 residues. The J segment lost 2 bases and the V segment lost 8 bases, leaving 5 bases of the junction unmatched. Germline V gene data show CDR1 as ENHRY and CDR2 as SYGVKD. CDR3 sequence (DNA): TGTGCCATCGGGACTAGCGGGAGCCACCCCTACGAGCAGTACTTC. It specifies CAIGTSGSHPYEQYF.